This record looks at one T cell receptor beta chain sequence and its context. What it binds is unknown. This sample was included in a study of OX40 agonist ivuxolimab in advanced cancers. For the study at large: Cohort: more than 75% men, mean age approximately 66, aged roughly 23 to 79. Findings of the study overall: Antigen specificity remained undetermined for the expanded peripheral T cells. Partial responders dosed at 0.1-3.0 mg/kg displayed clonal expansion ranking among the lowest.

Germline V gene lookup returns CDR1 MNHNS and CDR2 SASEGT. Trimming left V 2 bases short and J 8 bases short, with 9 bases between. The CDR3 totals 12 residues. Measured with immunoSEQ multiplex PCR; TCRdb has only the in-frame clones, and not every one. Seen here are 65,000 to 95,000 clones, 75% to 95% observed once, and the top ten hold 7.1%. The source was CD4+ or CD8+ T cells sorted from blood, collected in a trial of the OX40 agonist ivuxolimab. This clonotype was obtained from an adult with an advanced solid tumor such as melanoma, head and neck, liver or kidney cancer. This chain connects TRBV6-1 to TRBJ1-1, with TRBD1 as a possible D gene (6 bases). The CDR3 DNA reads as TGTGCCAGCAGTGAACGGGGGCCAGAAGCTTTCTTT. Protein product: CASSERGPEAFF.